These 8 T cell receptor beta chains share one sample of origin, sequenced in a study of patients and donors after allogeneic stem cell transplantation. One entry per CDR3 protein results from TCRdb running MiXCR on the RT-PCR reads. The sample includes about 960,000 distinct CDR3 sequences, under 20% of them seen just once. The sequenced material came from blood, either unsorted or a sorted T cell fraction (not recorded which). The receptors derive from a human donor who was either an allogeneic HSCT recipient or a stem cell or donor lymphocyte infusion donor (not recorded which). It is not recorded whose cells these are; they may come from a transplant donor.

This clonotype was observed a few times. This chain uses TRBV9 with TRBJ2-7; the D is unclear. The germline V gene has CDR1 SGDLS and CDR2 YYNGEE. V was trimmed by 4 bases and J by 2 bases, leaving 13 bases between them. CDR3 length equals 14 residues. The CDR3 spells CASSLTIGAYEQYF. CDR3 sequence (DNA): TGTGCCAGCAGCCTCACCATTGGCGCCTACGAGCAGTACTTC.

This chain joins TRBV27 and TRBJ2-7; the D gene could be TRBD1 or TRBD2 (5 bases each). The V gene's germline CDR1 is MNHEY and CDR2 SMNVEV (reference sequence). CDR3 length: 13 residues. Deletions cut 3 bases from V and 7 bases from J, with 13 bases between. CDR3 in amino acids: CASSLGTRAEQYF. CDR3 bases: TGTGCCAGCAGTTTGGGGACGAGGGCAGAGCAGTACTTC.

The CDR3 DNA reads as TGTGCCAGCAGTTTCCAGGGCTGGGGCAATCAGCCCCAGCATTTT. Translating gives CASSFQGWGNQPQHF. This chain links TRBV12-3 or TRBV12-4 with TRBJ1-5; tentatively, D is TRBD1 (5 bases). The CDR3 has 15 residues. Deletions cut 3 bases from V and 2 bases from J, with 11 bases between.

This clonotype appeared a few times. The V call is TRBV7-8, the J call TRBJ1-3, with TRBD1 matching 9 bases. This CDR3 has 15 residues. V shed 5 bases, J shed 4 bases, and the junction held 6 bases outside the gene matches. From germline, CDR1 is SGHVS and CDR2 FQNEAQ. The CDR3 sequence: CASSISGQGGNTIYF. CDR3 nucleotides: TGTGCCAGCAGCATCTCCGGACAGGGGGGAAACACCATATATTTT.

The table lists this clonotype with a few counts. The rearrangement uses TRBV12-3 or TRBV12-4 and TRBJ1-3; 8 bases fit TRBD1. This CDR3 has 14 amino acids. J gave up 5 bases and V 5 bases, and 5 bases lay outside the gene matches. The CDR3 sequence is CASSQGTGRNTIYF. CDR3 nucleotide sequence: TGTGCCAGCAGTCAAGGGACAGGAAGAAACACCATATATTTT.

This clonotype was observed a few times. The genes are TRBV7-2 and TRBJ2-5; D not certain. CDR1 and CDR2 (germline): SGHTA, FQGNSA. There are 12 residues in the CDR3. Trimming took off 4 bases at V and 3 bases at J, with 6 bases between the two ends. The CDR3 region has the DNA TGTGCCAGCAGCTCCAACAAAGAGACCCAGTACTTC. Amino acid sequence: CASSSNKETQYF.

The rearrangement uses TRBV20-1 and TRBJ2-7; 14 bases map to TRBD2. The germline V gene has CDR1 DFQATT and CDR2 SNEGSKA (reference sequence). Trimming cost V 2 bases and J 0 bases; bases outside gene matches: 3. The CDR3 loop spans 16 amino acids. CDR3 protein: CSARSGTSGSSYEQYF. For the CDR3, the DNA is TGCAGTGCTAGATCCGGGACTAGCGGGAGCTCCTACGAGCAGTACTTC.

The rearrangement uses TRBV10-3 and TRBJ2-2; 9 nucleotides agree with TRBD2. The germline V gene has CDR1 ENHRY and CDR2 SYGVKD. The CDR3 has 15 amino acids. V shed 4 bases, J shed 4 bases, and the junction held 4 bases outside the gene matches. The CDR3 region has the DNA TGTGCCATCAGTGTGCTAGCGGGGACCACCGGGGAGCTGTTTTTT. It encodes CAISVLAGTTGELFF.